The clone carrying this T cell receptor (beta chain) was picked up one time. The sample is drawn from a study of CD8 T cells in Susac syndrome. Reverse transcription of roughly 0.5 to 1 ug RNA was carried out with random hexamers. Amplification of the TCR beta CDR3 was carried out by immunoSEQ multiplex PCR, which spanned a total of 54 Vbeta and 13 Jbeta segments. TCRdb itself ran the immunoSEQ multiplex PCR reads through MiXCR, one entry per CDR3 protein. Among approximately 68,000 distinct CDR3 sequences listed, around 96% were seen once. The authors carried out high-throughput sequencing of TCR beta. They applied it to CD8+ and CD4+ T cells obtained from blood. Germline V gene data show CDR1 as LNHDA and CDR2 as SQIVND (reference sequence). The germline V and J ends were trimmed by 3 bases and 7 bases, with 18 bases remaining between them. There are 15 residues in the CDR3.

The specimen was CD8+ T cells from PBMCs. This clonotype was obtained from a human donor with multiple sclerosis. The chain employs TRBV19 and TRBJ2-5; D remains unclear. The CDR3 loop reads CASSISDTSGGTQYF. DNA for the CDR3: TGTGCCAGTAGTATTTCGGATACCTCCGGTGGGACCCAGTACTTC.